This T cell receptor (beta chain) was obtained from a study of neurological immune-mediated disorders. Turning to this clonotype: Its target is unknown.

Broader study findings: Patients with HTLV-1-associated myelopathy showed the most TCR clonal expansion. Those with multiple sclerosis showed the least, falling below healthy controls.

Synthesis of cDNA was performed by 5'RACE using 10-nucleotide random UMIs. MiXCR, applied by TCRdb to the 5' RACE reads, yields one record per CDR3 protein. Seen here are 35,000 to 40,000 distinct CDR3 sequences, roughly 2.5% observed once, and the top ten hold nearly 2.5%. From germline, CDR1 is SNHLY and CDR2 FYNNEI. This CDR3 has 11 amino acids. Trimming left V 10 bases short and J 4 bases short, with 11 bases between. J is TRBJ2-7 and V is TRBV2; D perhaps matches TRBD1 (6 bases). The sample taken for sequencing was PBMCs. The TCR comes from a man over 45 with multiple sclerosis. The chain's CDR3 is CATKGEYEQYF. For the CDR3, the DNA is TGTGCCACCAAGGGGGAGTACGAGCAGTACTTC.